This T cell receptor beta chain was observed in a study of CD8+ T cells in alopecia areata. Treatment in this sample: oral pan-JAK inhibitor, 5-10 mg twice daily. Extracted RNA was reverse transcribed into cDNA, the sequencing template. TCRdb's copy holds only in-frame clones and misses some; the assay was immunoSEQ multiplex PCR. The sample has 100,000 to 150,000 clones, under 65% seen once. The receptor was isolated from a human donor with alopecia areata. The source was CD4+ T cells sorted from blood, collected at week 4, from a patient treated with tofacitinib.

In DNA form, the CDR3 reads TGCGCCAGCAGCCAGGGTACAGGGGGCGCGACTTATGAGCAGTACTTC. This codes for CASSQGTGGATYEQYF. This chain links TRBV5-1 with TRBJ2-7; 9 nucleotides line up with TRBD1. In germline, CDR1 is SGHRS, CDR2 YFSETQ. V shed 4 bases and J 7 bases; nucleotides not matched to a gene: 15. This CDR3 is 16 amino acids long.